Listed here are 31 T cell receptor beta chains from one sample, sequenced in a study of shared clonotypes between healthy human individuals (dated by TCRdb to 2019 to 2021). The library relied on the immunoSEQ multiplex PCR assay. Not all clones reach the TCRdb copy of this immuneACCESS table, which keeps in-frame sequences only. Checked studies attribute under half of the gap to unresolved V genes and leave the rest unexplained. Across this sample there are about 2.1 million clones, with about 93% seen only once. 1.5% to 2% of the sample lies in the top ten. CD8 naive samples were obtained by positive selection for CCR7 among CD45RO-negative cells, yielding a CD45RA+CCR7+ population from which TemRA cells were excluded. The source material was naive CD8+ T cells from PBMCs. What the cell subset or site label conveys for this sample: CD45RA+CCR7+. All receptors come from a man between 18 and 35 years old in good health. Some clones in this sample may be carry-over from other donors' samples.

Here the CDR3 DNA reads TGTGCCAGTAGTATCTCCTCTTGGTCTGAAGCTTTCTTT. Translating it yields CASSISSWSEAFF. The rearrangement uses TRBV19 and TRBJ1-1; D is ambiguous. The CDR3 consists of 13 residues. The V end lost 3 bases, the J end lost 6 bases, and 11 bases lay between the germline ends. In germline, CDR1 is LNHDA, CDR2 SQIVND (reference sequence).

The chain carries TRBV11-2 and TRBJ1-1; D is perhaps TRBD1 (5 bases). Germline assignment: CDR1 SGHAT and CDR2 FQNNGV. Deletions cut 5 bases from V and 5 bases from J, with 9 bases between. This CDR3 comprises 12 residues. In DNA, the CDR3 is TGTGCCAGCAGCCTGCAGGGTACTGAAGCTTTCTTT. It yields the protein CASSLQGTEAFF.

The chain is built from TRBV27 and TRBJ2-7; weak D call: TRBD2 (5 bases). V lost 2 bases to trimming and J lost 3 bases, with 20 bases between them. The CDR3 totals 17 residues. Germline CDR1 MNHEY, CDR2 SMNVEV (reference sequence). CDR3: CASSLIPFAGRGYEQYF. The CDR3 bases are TGTGCCAGCAGTTTAATTCCTTTTGCGGGCCGGGGCTACGAGCAGTACTTC.

The chain couples TRBV27 to TRBJ2-7, with 9 bases matching TRBD2. Looked up from germline, CDR1 is MNHEY and CDR2 is SMNVEV (reference sequence). The trim removed 5 bases at V and 2 bases at J, leaving 4 bases unmatched. The CDR3 has 14 amino acids. CDR3 residues: CASSEREAAYEQYF. In DNA form, the CDR3 reads TGTGCCAGCAGTGAGCGGGAGGCCGCCTACGAGCAGTACTTC.

This clone was seen a single time. The chain combines TRBV27 with TRBJ1-4; D may be TRBD1 (6 bases). Trimming stripped 5 bases from V and 6 bases from J, with 13 bases between. The CDR3 runs 14 residues. CDR1 is MNHEY and CDR2 is SMNVEV in the germline V gene (reference sequence). CDR3 in DNA: TGTGCCAGCAGTCGACGCGGGGGCTATGAAAAACTGTTTTTT. Residues: CASSRRGGYEKLFF.

This sequence joins TRBV27 and TRBJ1-1, with 7 bases matching TRBD1. After removal of 2 bases from V and 10 bases from J, the junction contained 7 bases not matched to a gene. CDR1 is MNHEY, CDR2 SMNVEV, per germline (reference sequence). The CDR3 consists of 13 residues. The CDR3 region has the DNA TGTGCCAGCAGTTTAGGGCAGGGGGTTGGAGCTTTCTTT. It encodes CASSLGQGVGAFF.

The chain has TRBV9 and TRBJ2-3; D possibly corresponds to TRBD1 (6 bases). The length of the CDR3 is 15 residues. Trimming shortened V by 4 bases and J by 5 bases, and 17 bases separated the two germline ends. Germline CDR1 reads SGDLS; CDR2 reads YYNGEE. The CDR3, as DNA: TGTGCCAGCAGCCCCTTCACGGACAGAGGAGATACGCAGTATTTT. This gives the protein CASSPFTDRGDTQYF.

The chain joins TRBV16 to TRBJ1-1, with 7 bases that match TRBD1. Germline CDR1 KGHSY, CDR2 FQNENV. Unmatched junction bases numbered 2, after V lost 4 bases and J lost 3 bases. This CDR3 comprises 13 residues. This CDR3 reads CASSRTGDTEAFF. The CDR3 DNA sequence: TGTGCCAGCAGCCGTACAGGGGACACTGAAGCTTTCTTT.

V usage is TRBV5-4 and J usage is TRBJ2-3, with 10 bases lining up with TRBD2. Germline CDR1 is SGHNT and CDR2 is YYREEE (reference sequence). The CDR3 has 18 amino acids. Trimming at V came to 1 base and at J to 4 bases, leaving 12 bases not matched to a gene. This CDR3 is CASSLPQREGAGSDTQYF. CDR3 bases: TGTGCCAGCAGCTTGCCCCAGCGGGAGGGCGCGGGTTCAGATACGCAGTATTTT.

This chain connects TRBV6-6 to TRBJ2-7; D gene ambiguous. The V end was cut by 7 bases, the J end by 7 bases, with 20 bases between. This CDR3 comprises 14 residues. The germline V gene has CDR1 MNHNY and CDR2 SVGAGI (reference sequence). The CDR3 protein is CASTPEPSFREQYF. In DNA, the CDR3 is TGTGCCAGCACCCCCGAACCGAGTTTTAGGGAGCAGTACTTC.

V is TRBV28 and J is TRBJ2-7; the D gene is possibly TRBD1 (6 bases). CDR1 and CDR2 from the germline V gene are MDHEN and SYDVKM. This CDR3 has 14 residues. V lost 0 bases, J lost 5 bases, and 11 bases lay in between. In DNA, the CDR3 is TGTGCCAGCAGTTTATGGGGGGCGAAGGACGAGCAGTACTTC. Translated: CASSLWGAKDEQYF.

The gene calls are TRBV10-3 and TRBJ1-1; D unclear. This CDR3 comprises 12 residues. Germline V gene lookup returns CDR1 ENHRY and CDR2 SYGVKD. V shed 4 bases and J shed 6 bases, with 9 bases lying between them. The CDR3 region is CAISGGSAEAFF. As DNA, the CDR3 is TGTGCCATCAGTGGGGGATCCGCTGAAGCTTTCTTT.

This chain joins TRBV4-1 and TRBJ2-3; no firm D call. The CDR3 consists of 16 residues. The V end was cut by 0 bases, the J end by 2 bases, with 12 bases between. Germline lookup yields CDR1 MGHRA and CDR2 YSYEKL. The CDR3 loop is CASSQESISLTDTQYF. The CDR3 DNA is TGCGCCAGCAGCCAAGAATCGATCTCCCTCACAGATACGCAGTATTTT.

CDR3 DNA: TGCGCCAGCAGCTACGACAGGGGGCTGAACACTGAAGCTTTCTTT. This translates into CASSYDRGLNTEAFF. V is TRBV4-1 and J is TRBJ1-1; TRBD1 agrees at 10 bases. Germline values: CDR1 MGHRA, CDR2 YSYEKL. Losses at the gene ends were 5 bases for V and 0 bases for J; bases not matched to a gene: 3. The CDR3 has 15 residues.

The chain links TRBV19 to TRBJ2-2; no clear D gene. Trimming took off 8 bases at V and 4 bases at J, with 8 bases between the two ends. The CDR3 length is 12 residues. The V gene's germline CDR1 is LNHDA and CDR2 SQIVND (reference sequence). The CDR3 here is CASCITTGELFF. As DNA, the CDR3 is TGTGCCAGTTGCATAACCACCGGGGAGCTGTTTTTT.

This chain connects TRBV4-1 to TRBJ1-5; D remains ambiguous. The CDR3 totals 16 residues. Germline assignment: CDR1 MGHRA and CDR2 YSYEKL. The V and J ends lost 1 base and 6 bases respectively, with 16 bases between them. The CDR3 DNA sequence: TGCGCCAGCAGCCAAGGCTCGGGAGGTAGTCTTCAGCCCCAGCATTTT. Residues: CASSQGSGGSLQPQHF.

The chain combines TRBV9 with TRBJ2-1; possibly TRBD2 for D (5 bases). Per the germline V gene, CDR1 is SGDLS and CDR2 is YYNGEE. The CDR3 totals 13 residues. The germline V and J ends were trimmed by 4 bases and 6 bases, with 11 bases remaining between them. The CDR3 reads CASSPREGNEQFF. In DNA form, the CDR3 reads TGTGCCAGCAGCCCCCGAGAGGGCAATGAGCAGTTCTTC.

The J gene is TRBJ1-1, the V gene TRBV28, with D unresolved. CDR1 is MDHEN, CDR2 SYDVKM, per germline. The CDR3 contains 15 residues. The ends were cut back, 3 bases at V and 6 bases at J, with 17 bases in the middle. CDR3 coding DNA: TGTGCCAGCAGTTTTCCGTGGGCCGCGGGTCCTGAAGCTTTCTTT. Amino acids: CASSFPWAAGPEAFF.

The rearrangement joins TRBV4-1 to TRBJ2-7; 12 bases line up with TRBD2. Germline lookup yields CDR1 MGHRA and CDR2 YSYEKL. The CDR3 is made up of 14 amino acids. V trimming: 4 bases; J trimming: 6 bases; junction bases outside the gene matches: 4. This CDR3 reads CASSPSGRASEQYF. The CDR3 DNA sequence: TGCGCCAGCAGCCCTAGCGGGAGGGCCTCCGAGCAGTACTTC.

The CDR3 spells CASSLSGSQAGELFF. CDR3 sequence (DNA): TGTGCCAGCAGCCTTAGCGGGAGCCAGGCCGGGGAGCTGTTTTTT. The V call is TRBV7-3, the J call TRBJ2-2; 9 bases map to TRBD2. This CDR3 is built from 15 residues. Germline-derived CDR1 and CDR2 are SGHTA and FQGTGA. Trimming cost V 5 bases and J 6 bases; bases outside gene matches: 7. The entire variable domain, with the rest obtained from reference TRBV7-3 and TRBJ2-2, is as follows: GAGVSQTPSNKVTEKGKYVELRCDPISGHTALYWYRQSLGQGPEFLIYFQGTGAADDSGLPNDRFFAVRPEGSVSTLKIQRTERGDSAVYLCASSLSGSQAGELFFGEGSRLTVL.

The V call is TRBV7-8, the J call TRBJ1-1; a weak D match, TRBD1 (5 bases). V was trimmed by 3 bases and J by 1 base, leaving 12 bases between them. The CDR3 runs 15 residues. Germline CDR1 is SGHVS and CDR2 is FQNEAQ. The CDR3 DNA follows: TGTGCCAGCAGCTTGTTCGGGACCAAGAACACTGAAGCTTTCTTT. Protein sequence: CASSLFGTKNTEAFF.

Comments on this clone: The sample holds other DNA sequences that translate to the same CDR3. The chain employs TRBV7-6 and TRBJ2-3; no definite D call. Trimming pared 3 bases from V and 3 bases from J, leaving 7 bases between. The germline CDR1 and CDR2 sequences are SGHVS and FNYEAQ. The CDR3 runs to 13 residues. CDR3 sequence (DNA): TGTGCCAGCAGCTTGGGCAGAACAGATACGCAGTATTTT. As protein: CASSLGRTDTQYF.

CDR3 protein: CASSLGEGLNTGELFF. CDR3 coding DNA: TGTGCCAGCAGCTTAGGGGAGGGGCTCAACACCGGGGAGCTGTTTTTT. The V gene is TRBV7-9, the J gene TRBJ2-2, with 7 nucleotides matching TRBD2. Germline V gives CDR1 SEHNR, CDR2 FQNEAQ (reference sequence). The length of the CDR3 is 16 residues. Unmatched junction bases numbered 4, after V lost 1 base and J lost 2 bases.

This sequence joins TRBV11-2 and TRBJ2-1; 10 bases agree with TRBD2. The CDR3 runs 13 residues. Per germline, CDR1 SGHAT and CDR2 FQNNGV. V trimming: 10 bases; J trimming: 5 bases; junction bases outside the gene matches: 5. CDR3 region: CATTGTSDNEQFF. Here the CDR3 DNA reads TGTGCCACAACAGGGACTAGCGACAATGAGCAGTTCTTC.

Details on this clone: The sample holds other DNA sequences that translate to the same CDR3. The J gene is TRBJ2-7, the V gene TRBV5-1, with D uncertain. Germline CDR1 is SGHRS and CDR2 is YFSETQ. V was cut by 0 bases and J by 1 base, with 8 bases left in between. The CDR3 length is 14 residues. CDR3 bases: TGCGCCAGCAGCTTGGTGGGCGGATCCTACGAGCAGTACTTC. Residues: CASSLVGGSYEQYF.

The J gene is TRBJ2-1, the V gene TRBV7-9, with D hard to call. Germline V gene sequence: CDR1 SEHNR, CDR2 FQNEAQ (reference sequence). V was clipped by 5 bases and J by 7 bases, with 12 bases between them. There are 13 residues in the CDR3. This chain's CDR3 is CASSPLAKNEQFF. The CDR3 DNA sequence: TGTGCCAGCAGCCCCTTGGCGAAGAATGAGCAGTTCTTC. The variable domain in full, with the rest retrieved from reference TRBV7-9 and TRBJ2-1, is DTGVSQNPRHKITKRGQNVTFRCDPISEHNRLYWYRQTLGQGPEFLTYFQNEAQLEKSRLLSDRFSAERPKGSFSTLEIQRTEQGDSAMYLCASSPLAKNEQFFGPGTRLTVL.

V is TRBV4-1 and J is TRBJ1-4, with D possibly TRBD1 on 5 matching bases. Germline values: CDR1 MGHRA, CDR2 YSYEKL. This CDR3 has 18 residues. Trimming took off 0 bases at V and 3 bases at J, with 17 bases between the two ends. CDR3 nucleotides: TGCGCCAGCAGCCAAGATTGGGGCAGGGAGTCTTCTAATGAAAAACTGTTTTTT. This encodes CASSQDWGRESSNEKLFF.

The chain combines TRBV4-1 with TRBJ2-7; 7 bases are shared with TRBD1. Germline assignment: CDR1 MGHRA and CDR2 YSYEKL. The CDR3 has 16 amino acids. The trim removed 0 bases at V and 0 bases at J, leaving 5 bases unmatched. In DNA form, the CDR3 reads TGCGCCAGCAGCCAAGAGAGACAGGGCTACTCCTACGAGCAGTACTTC. Its protein product is CASSQERQGYSYEQYF.

The chain combines TRBV6-6 with TRBJ1-1; no clear D gene. The CDR3 loop spans 16 amino acids. V was trimmed by 0 bases and J by 1 base, leaving 12 bases between them. Germline V lookup: CDR1 MNHNY, CDR2 SVGAGI (reference sequence). The CDR3 reads CASSYSVEVRNTEAFF. The CDR3 bases are TGTGCCAGCAGTTACTCAGTGGAGGTTAGGAACACTGAAGCTTTCTTT.

This chain connects TRBV27 to TRBJ2-1; 10 nucleotides align to TRBD2. V gave up 8 bases and J gave up 12 bases; unmatched junction bases: 4. Per germline, CDR1 MNHEY and CDR2 SMNVEV (reference sequence). This CDR3 has 11 residues. The CDR3 sequence is CASASGSGQFF. The CDR3 DNA is TGTGCCAGCGCTAGCGGGAGCGGGCAGTTCTTC.

The V call is TRBV15, the J call TRBJ2-3; the D is unclear. The ends were cut back, 6 bases at V and 0 bases at J, with 10 bases in the middle. There are 14 residues in the CDR3. Germline CDR1 is LNHNV and CDR2 is YYDKDF (reference sequence). The CDR3 DNA reads as TGTGCCACCAGGACGCGAACTAGCACAGATACGCAGTATTTT. Translating it yields CATRTRTSTDTQYF.